Following are 5 T cell receptor beta chains from one sample sequenced in a study of cytomegalovirus exposure and HLA in healthy donors. PCR employed 60 Vbeta and 13 Jbeta primers. Here immunoSEQ multiplex PCR was the method, and the copy in TCRdb shows in-frame clones only, minus some. Among around 230,000 clones listed, roughly 78% were seen once. The specimen was PBMCs. All receptors come from a boy younger than 18 in good health and CMV-seronegative.

J is TRBJ2-7 and V is TRBV27; maybe TRBD2 (6 bases). CDR1 is MNHEY, CDR2 SMNVEV, per germline (reference sequence). The CDR3 is made up of 14 amino acids. V lost 8 bases and J lost 7, with 21 bases in between. The CDR3 protein is CASGAPGRGGEQYF. The CDR3 region has the DNA TGTGCCAGCGGGGCCCCGGGGCGGGGAGGTGAGCAGTACTTC.

The chain recombines TRBV2 with TRBJ2-7, with 12 positions matching TRBD2. The junction had 12 bases not matched to a gene; V was cut back by 7 bases and J by 5 bases. Per the germline V gene, CDR1 is SNHLY and CDR2 is FYNNEI. The CDR3 is 16 amino acids. The CDR3 DNA sequence: TGTGCCAGCACCGCCGGACTAGCGGGACTATATAACGAGCAGTACTTC. Encoded protein: CASTAGLAGLYNEQYF.

This clone was picked up one time. The gene calls are TRBV6-5 and TRBJ2-1; TRBD2 matches at 9 bases. The trim removed 2 bases at V and 5 bases at J, leaving 7 bases unmatched. The CDR3 spans 16 residues. The germline V gene has CDR1 MNHEY and CDR2 SVGAGI. CDR3 sequence: CASSYLAGGLNNEQFF. The DNA for the CDR3 is TGTGCCAGCAGTTACCTGGCGGGAGGGCTGAACAATGAGCAGTTCTTC.

This rearrangement joins TRBV30 to TRBJ1-4, with D possibly matching TRBD1 (5 bases). The CDR3 runs to 15 residues. The germline V gene has CDR1 GTSNPN and CDR2 SVGIG (reference sequence). V gave up 3 bases and J gave up 6 bases, with 17 bases separating them. DNA of the CDR3: TGTGCCTGGAGCCCCCGGGGAGCGGGGGATGAAAAACTGTTTTTT. Residues: CAWSPRGAGDEKLFF.

The chain uses TRBV11-3 and TRBJ2-5; 7 bases are shared with TRBD1. V lost 6 bases, J lost 4 bases, and 11 bases stayed unmatched. Germline-derived CDR1 and CDR2 are SGHNT and YENEEA. This CDR3 has 15 residues. The CDR3 protein is CASSSQQGNRETQYF. The CDR3 coding sequence is TGTGCCAGCAGTTCTCAACAGGGGAATAGAGAGACCCAGTACTTC.